A selection of T cell receptor beta chains follows, all from one sample in a study of blood T cell repertoires in COVID-19. Clones were sequenced by immunoSEQ multiplex PCR, and TCRdb holds only the in-frame ones, with some missing. The table has 250,000 to 350,000 clones, roughly 90% seen once. What was sequenced was peripheral blood. The source of these receptors is a woman in her 30s with COVID-19, enrolled during active disease. CDR3s include the opening cysteine and the closing phenylalanine or tryptophan. The D gene is left open where the match is weak. Not all rows give a size; the values are once, few, many and, for expanded clones, a class.

j_gene	abundance	v_gene	d_gene	CDR3aa	CDR3nt
TRBJ2-3	-	TRBV7-9	TRBD2	CASSLTPTGTSGIDTQYF	TGTGCCAGCAGCTTAACTCCCACCGGGACTAGCGGGATAGATACGCAGTATTTT
TRBJ1-2	-	TRBV19	-	CASSIGRGRYTF	TGTGCCAGTAGTATAGGCAGGGGCCGCTACACCTTC
TRBJ2-7	-	TRBV27	-	CASSIDSPAYEQYF	TGTGCCAGCAGTATCGACAGTCCAGCCTACGAGCAGTACTTC
TRBJ2-1	-	TRBV5-4	-	CASSLSGNPYYNEQFF	TGTGCCAGCAGCTTGTCGGGGAATCCCTATTACAATGAGCAGTTCTTC
TRBJ1-2	-	TRBV7-9	-	CASSLVSSGGYTF	TGTGCCAGCAGCTTAGTCTCTTCGGGTGGCTACACCTTC
TRBJ1-5	-	TRBV30	-	CAWKADSGNQPQHF	TGTGCCTGGAAGGCGGATTCGGGCAATCAGCCCCAGCATTTT
TRBJ2-1	-	TRBV5-1	-	CASSLDRQSSYNEQFF	TGCGCCAGCAGCTTGGATCGACAGAGCTCCTACAATGAGCAGTTCTTC
TRBJ2-7	-	TRBV19	-	CAIRRPQSKYEQYF	TGTGCCATTCGAAGGCCACAGTCCAAGTACGAGCAGTACTTC
TRBJ1-2	-	TRBV10-1	-	CASSESGQPDGYTF	TGCGCCAGCAGTGAGTCAGGACAGCCTGATGGCTACACCTTC
TRBJ2-7	-	TRBV6-2/TRBV6-3	TRBD2	CASSWTSGTYEQYF	TGTGCCAGCAGTTGGACTAGCGGTACCTACGAGCAGTACTTC
TRBJ2-7	once	TRBV29-1	-	CSVWDTASYEQYF	TGCAGCGTTTGGGACACAGCTTCCTACGAGCAGTACTTC
TRBJ1-5	-	TRBV7-9	TRBD1	CASSLEQGARNQPQHF	TGTGCCAGCAGCTTAGAACAGGGGGCGCGTAATCAGCCCCAGCATTTT
TRBJ2-5	once	TRBV29-1	-	CSVLEDIQETQYF	TGCAGCGTTCTAGAAGATATCCAAGAGACCCAGTACTTC
TRBJ1-1	once	TRBV6-5	TRBD1	CASSRNQDRGSEAFF	TGTGCCAGCAGCCGTAATCAGGACAGGGGGTCTGAAGCTTTCTTT
TRBJ1-1	once	TRBV9	TRBD1	CASSVGAGGYNTEAFF	TGTGCCAGCAGCGTAGGGGCAGGGGGTTACAACACTGAAGCTTTCTTT
TRBJ2-3	-	TRBV19	TRBD2	CATEETSGTDTQYF	TGTGCCACCGAAGAAACTAGCGGCACAGATACGCAGTATTTT
TRBJ1-1	-	TRBV5-4	TRBD1	CASSQRTGQAFF	TGTGCCAGCAGCCAAAGGACAGGGCAGGCTTTCTTT
TRBJ2-3	-	TRBV11-2	-	CASSLLSGSLDTQYF	TGTGCCAGCAGCCTCCTGTCCGGGAGCTTAGATACGCAGTATTTT
TRBJ1-4	-	TRBV6-1	TRBD1	CASSEPGTANEKLFF	TGTGCCAGCAGTGAGCCGGGGACAGCCAATGAAAAACTGTTTTTT
TRBJ1-1	-	TRBV2	-	CASSPRTASTEAFF	TGTGCCAGCAGTCCGAGGACAGCCAGCACTGAAGCTTTCTTT
TRBJ2-2	-	TRBV5-1	TRBD1	CASSNDRGTNTGELFF	TGCGCCAGCAGCAACGACAGGGGAACGAACACCGGGGAGCTGTTTTTT
TRBJ2-5	-	TRBV5-6	TRBD2	CASSLGLAGVAETQYF	TGTGCCAGCAGCTTGGGACTAGCGGGAGTCGCGGAGACCCAGTACTTC
TRBJ2-1	-	TRBV5-5	TRBD2	CASSPTSGPYNEQFF	TGTGCCAGCAGCCCGACTAGCGGGCCTTACAATGAGCAGTTCTTC
TRBJ1-2	-	TRBV30	-	CACYAAGEGAANLLNYGYTF	TGTGCCTGTTACGCAGCAGGGGAAGGGGCAGCTAACCTTCTAAACTATGGCTACACCTTC
TRBJ1-2	-	TRBV19	TRBD1	CASSRPGQNHYGYTF	TGTGCCAGTAGCCGCCCGGGACAGAACCACTATGGCTACACCTTC
TRBJ1-1	once	TRBV24-1	-	CATSDLLSGVMNTEAFF	TGTGCCACCAGTGATTTGTTATCAGGGGTGATGAACACTGAAGCTTTCTTT
TRBJ1-2	-	TRBV19	-	CASSYGEGSYGYTF	TGTGCCAGTAGCTACGGGGAGGGAAGCTATGGCTACACCTTC
TRBJ2-7	-	TRBV5-1	TRBD2	CASSLEGLAAYEQYF	TGCGCCAGCAGCTTGGAGGGACTAGCGGCCTACGAGCAGTACTTC
TRBJ2-2	-	TRBV27	TRBD2	CASSPLRREGTGELFF	TGTGCCAGCAGTCCGTTGCGGAGGGAGGGCACCGGGGAGCTGTTTTTT
TRBJ2-1	-	TRBV5-1	TRBD2	CASSRGLAGGLNEQFF	TGCGCCAGCAGCCGGGGACTAGCGGGAGGCCTCAATGAGCAGTTCTTC
TRBJ2-5	many	TRBV2	-	CASKTRTNQETQYF	TGTGCCAGCAAAACTAGGACCAACCAAGAGACCCAGTACTTC
TRBJ1-1	-	TRBV5-1	-	CASSLVGGDTEAFF	TGCGCCAGCAGCTTGGTAGGGGGGGACACTGAAGCTTTCTTT
TRBJ1-2	once	TRBV3-1/TRBV3-2	-	CASSQEGREYGYTF	TGTGCCAGCAGCCAAGAGGGCCGTGAATATGGCTACACCTTC
TRBJ1-2	-	TRBV4-1	TRBD1	CASSQGTGGTSGYTF	TGCGCCAGCAGCCAGGGGACAGGGGGTACCAGTGGCTACACCTTC
TRBJ1-2	-	TRBV18	TRBD1	CASSRGTGSHYGYTF	TGTGCCAGCTCACGCGGGACAGGGTCGCACTATGGCTACACCTTC
TRBJ2-1	-	TRBV3-1/TRBV3-2	TRBD2	CASRLGTSGSTFF	TGTGCCAGCAGATTAGGGACTAGCGGGAGCACGTTCTTC
TRBJ1-3	-	TRBV19	-	CASSIGDYSGNTIYF	TGTGCCAGTAGTATCGGGGACTACTCTGGAAACACCATATATTTT
TRBJ2-2	-	TRBV2	TRBD1	CASSEQGAYTGELFF	TGTGCCAGCAGTGAGCAGGGGGCCTACACCGGGGAGCTGTTTTTT
TRBJ2-7	-	TRBV7-2	-	CASSLGPTGASSYEQYF	TGTGCCAGCAGCTTGGGTCCGACAGGAGCTTCGTCCTACGAGCAGTACTTC
TRBJ1-5	once	TRBV28	-	CASSLSQGSNQPQHF	TGTGCCAGCAGTTTATCGCAGGGTAGCAATCAGCCCCAGCATTTT
TRBJ2-2	-	TRBV5-6	-	CASSEQGRELFF	TGTGCCAGCAGCGAACAGGGTCGGGAGCTGTTTTTT
TRBJ1-2	once	TRBV2	TRBD1	CATRDREIGGYTF	TGTGCCACTCGGGACAGGGAGATCGGGGGCTACACCTTC
TRBJ1-1	once	TRBV27	TRBD1	CASSPGTVYMNTEAFF	TGTGCCAGCAGTCCCGGGACAGTTTACATGAACACTGAAGCTTTCTTT
TRBJ2-7	-	TRBV2	TRBD2	CASRGTSGSLGEQYF	TGTGCCAGCAGGGGGACTAGCGGATCTCTGGGAGAGCAGTACTTC
TRBJ1-1	-	TRBV19	-	CASSIEQSEAFF	TGTGCCAGTAGTATAGAACAGAGTGAAGCTTTCTTT
TRBJ2-1	-	TRBV27	TRBD2	CASSLSGRDNEQFF	TGTGCCAGCAGTTTAAGCGGGAGGGACAATGAGCAGTTCTTC
TRBJ1-2	-	TRBV7-9	TRBD1	CASSLEPGQGGYGYTF	TGTGCCAGCAGCTTAGAACCGGGACAGGGGGGCTATGGCTACACCTTC
TRBJ2-1	few	TRBV29-1	TRBD2	CSVERLAGEEQFF	TGCAGCGTGGAAAGACTAGCGGGAGAGGAGCAGTTCTTC
TRBJ1-4	-	TRBV19	-	CASSIVAGATNEKLFF	TGTGCCAGTAGTATAGTAGCCGGAGCAACTAATGAAAAACTGTTTTTT
TRBJ2-3	-	TRBV7-2	TRBD1	CASSSQGPPDTQYF	TGTGCCAGCAGTTCACAGGGGCCCCCAGATACGCAGTATTTT
TRBJ2-1	-	TRBV6-2/TRBV6-3	-	CASSYYLGSLNEQFF	TGTGCCAGCAGTTACTACCTAGGATCTTTGAATGAGCAGTTCTTC
TRBJ2-1	-	TRBV10-3	-	CAISEETTTSEQFF	TGTGCCATCAGTGAAGAGACTACCACCAGTGAGCAGTTCTTC
TRBJ1-1	-	TRBV7-8	-	CASSLAITGPTEAFF	TGTGCCAGCAGCTTGGCTATCACAGGGCCCACTGAAGCTTTCTTT